Listed here are 22 T cell receptor beta chains from one sample, sequenced in a study of OX40 agonist ivuxolimab in advanced cancers. Clones were read by immunoSEQ multiplex PCR, and TCRdb kept only the in-frame ones, dropping some. Among more than 80,000 clones listed, more than 80% were seen once. Sequences were derived from CD4+ or CD8+ T cells sorted from blood, sampled in a trial of the OX40 agonist ivuxolimab. Source of these receptors: an adult with an advanced solid tumor such as melanoma, head and neck, liver or kidney cancer.

CDR3 bases: TGTGCCAGCAGCATGGACAGGGGACGCACAGATACGCAGTATTTT. Translated: CASSMDRGRTDTQYF. This sequence joins TRBV5-4 and TRBJ2-3; 9 positions agree with TRBD1. Trimming at V came to 4 bases and at J to 1 base, leaving 4 bases not matched to a gene. The CDR3 sequence is 15 residues long. The germline CDR1 and CDR2 sequences are SGHNT and YYREEE (reference sequence).

The genes are TRBV5-1 and TRBJ2-5; 12 bases are shared with TRBD2. Trimming cost V 0 bases and J 2 bases; bases outside gene matches: 8. Germline V gene sequence: CDR1 SGHRS, CDR2 YFSETQ. The CDR3 contains 18 residues. This chain's CDR3 is CASSLVLAGGHGQETQYF. The CDR3 coding sequence is TGCGCCAGCAGCTTGGTTCTAGCGGGAGGGCATGGGCAAGAGACCCAGTACTTC.

CDR3 bases: TGTGCCTGGGGGCGGGCCTACAATCAGCCCCAGCATTTT. Its translation: CAWGRAYNQPQHF. This chain uses TRBV30 with TRBJ1-5; no definite D call. In germline, CDR1 is GTSNPN, CDR2 SVGIG (reference sequence). The CDR3 extends over 13 amino acids. V was trimmed by 5 bases and J by 3 bases, leaving 11 bases between them.

This clone was counted between two and nine times. The CDR3 region is CASGLISGSQETQYF. CDR3 sequence (DNA): TGTGCCAGTGGGCTGATTAGCGGGAGTCAGGAGACCCAGTACTTC. The rearrangement joins TRBV19 to TRBJ2-5; 9 nucleotides match TRBD2. The V and J ends lost 8 bases and 5 bases, in that order; junction bases with no gene match: 12. The germline V gene encodes CDR1 LNHDA and CDR2 SQIVND (reference sequence). The CDR3 runs 15 residues.

The V and J genes are TRBV5-1 and TRBJ2-7; 8 bases match TRBD1. The CDR3 covers 14 residues. Germline CDR1 reads SGHRS; CDR2 reads YFSETQ. V gave up 4 bases and J gave up 0 bases; unmatched junction bases: 3. The CDR3 nucleotides are TGCGCCAGCAGCGTCGGACAGGGCTCCTACGAGCAGTACTTC. Its protein product is CASSVGQGSYEQYF.

The rearrangement joins TRBV28 to TRBJ2-7; tentative D call: TRBD1 (5 bases). Trimming removed 5 bases from V and 2 bases from J, with 16 bases in between. The CDR3 contains 15 residues. In germline, CDR1 is MDHEN, CDR2 SYDVKM. Written as DNA, the CDR3 is TGTGCCAGCAGTCCCAACAACAGGAGAACCTACGAGCAGTACTTC. It codes for CASSPNNRRTYEQYF.

The V and J genes are TRBV28 and TRBJ1-5, with D maybe TRBD1 (5 bases). V was cut by 1 base and J by 6 bases, with 7 bases left in between. The CDR3 is 13 amino acids. CDR1 is MDHEN and CDR2 is SYDVKM in the germline V gene. CDR3 residues: CASSLLGTQPQHF. CDR3 DNA sequence: TGTGCCAGCAGTTTATTGGGGACTCAGCCCCAGCATTTT.

The gene calls are TRBV5-6 and TRBJ2-1; a possible D gene is TRBD2 (6 bases). Germline V gene data show CDR1 as SGHDT and CDR2 as YYEEEE. The CDR3 is 14 residues long. The V and J ends lost 0 bases and 2 bases respectively, with 6 bases between them. CDR3 residues: CASSLVAAYNEQFF. The CDR3, as DNA: TGTGCCAGCAGCTTGGTAGCGGCCTACAATGAGCAGTTCTTC.

This rearrangement joins TRBV4-2 to TRBJ2-7; TRBD1 agrees at 7 bases. CDR1 and CDR2 (germline): LGHNA, YNFKEQ. Unmatched junction bases numbered 7, after V lost 4 bases and J lost 1 base. There are 15 residues in the CDR3. The CDR3 DNA is TGTGCCAGCAGCCGCGCGCCACAGGGGTCCTACGAGCAGTACTTC. It is translated as CASSRAPQGSYEQYF.

CDR3 DNA: TGTGCCAGCCGGAGCGGGAGAGAGGACCAACGGGCGCAGTATTTT. Its translation is CASRSGREDQRAQYF. The chain recombines TRBV2 with TRBJ2-3, with 8 nucleotides matching TRBD2. The CDR3 runs to 15 residues. Germline CDR1 is SNHLY and CDR2 is FYNNEI. V lost 8 bases, J lost 10 bases, and 17 bases stayed unmatched.

This chain connects TRBV4-2 to TRBJ2-7; a weak D match, TRBD2 (6 bases). The CDR3 length is 13 residues. CDR1 is LGHNA and CDR2 is YNFKEQ in the germline V gene. V lost 4 bases, J lost 5 bases, and 12 bases lay in between. The CDR3 DNA is TGTGCCAGCAGCCCCGCTAGGAGGGACGAGCAGTACTTC. It is translated as CASSPARRDEQYF.

The chain recombines TRBV30 with TRBJ2-1, with 9 bases matching TRBD1. The germline V gene encodes CDR1 GTSNPN and CDR2 SVGIG (reference sequence). Trimming took 6 bases from V and 3 from J; bases not matched to a gene: 12. This CDR3 is 16 amino acids long. The CDR3 nucleotides are TGTGCCTGTCTCCCTAGGACAGGGGCCAACTACAATGAGCAGTTCTTC. It yields the protein CACLPRTGANYNEQFF.

The rearrangement uses TRBV18 and TRBJ2-2; either TRBD1 or TRBD2 may fit D (6 bases each). CDR1 is KGHSH, CDR2 LQKENI, per germline. There are 18 residues in the CDR3. V lost 0 bases to trimming and J lost 4 bases, with 18 bases between them. The CDR3 loop reads CASSPPLGGTSVTGELFF. CDR3 DNA sequence: TGTGCCAGCTCACCACCATTAGGGGGGACATCGGTCACCGGGGAGCTGTTTTTT.

The chain is built from TRBV7-2 and TRBJ1-1; a weak D match, TRBD1 (6 bases). Germline values: CDR1 SGHTA, CDR2 FQGNSA. CDR3 length: 14 amino acids. V shed 2 bases and J shed 1 base, with 8 bases lying between them. The CDR3 DNA reads as TGTGCCAGCAGCTTATCGACAGGGAACACTGAAGCTTTCTTT. The encoded protein is CASSLSTGNTEAFF.

The rearrangement links TRBV19 to TRBJ1-5, with D perhaps matching TRBD1 (6 bases). CDR3 size: 15 residues. V was shortened by 3 bases and J by 0 bases, with 9 bases between the two germline ends. Germline CDR1 and CDR2: LNHDA and SQIVND (reference sequence). The CDR3 DNA sequence: TGTGCCAGTAGTATTGGGACAATTAGCAATCAGCCCCAGCATTTT. Translated, it gives CASSIGTISNQPQHF.

As concerns this clone: The sample contains more than one DNA sequence encoding this CDR3. The CDR3 bases are TGCGCCAGCAGCCAAGAAGGGCAGGCCTATGGCTACACCTTC. Its protein is CASSQEGQAYGYTF. The chain couples TRBV4-1 to TRBJ1-2, with D hard to call. The CDR3 is 14 residues long. Germline V gene lookup returns CDR1 MGHRA and CDR2 YSYEKL. V lost 0 bases and J 4 bases, leaving 9 bases between the germline ends.

The chain combines TRBV7-2 with TRBJ2-2, with 9 bases that match TRBD2. J was trimmed by 4 bases and V by 5 bases; bases with no gene match: 8. The CDR3 contains 16 residues. CDR1 and CDR2 (germline): SGHTA, FQGNSA. CDR3 sequence: CASSHLAGRSTGELFF. CDR3 nucleotide sequence: TGTGCCAGCAGCCACCTAGCGGGGCGAAGCACCGGGGAGCTGTTTTTT.

The chain links TRBV19 to TRBJ2-3; D is ambiguous. V lost 6 bases and J 2 bases, leaving 9 bases between the germline ends. The CDR3 is made up of 13 amino acids. Germline V CDR1 and CDR2: LNHDA, SQIVND (reference sequence). CDR3 nucleotides: TGTGCCAGTAGCCCGACGATCACAGATACGCAGTATTTT. This encodes CASSPTITDTQYF.

The chain is built from TRBV5-6 and TRBJ1-1; TRBD1 matches at 9 bases. The CDR3 is 14 amino acids. The germline V gene encodes CDR1 SGHDT and CDR2 YYEEEE. Trimming at V came to 4 bases and at J to 7 bases, leaving 8 bases not matched to a gene. CDR3 amino acids: CASSNTGGSGEAFF. The DNA for the CDR3 is TGTGCCAGCAGCAACACAGGGGGCAGCGGTGAAGCTTTCTTT.

This chain uses TRBV2 with TRBJ2-7; possibly TRBD2 for D (5 bases). This CDR3 region has 11 residues. V lost 1 base to trimming and J lost 11 bases, with 9 bases between them. Germline loops: CDR1 SNHLY, CDR2 FYNNEI. The CDR3 coding sequence is TGTGCCAGCAGTGAAGTGGAGGTGAAGTACTTC. Protein: CASSEVEVKYF.

This chain joins TRBV5-1 and TRBJ2-5; unclear D gene. The germline V gene encodes CDR1 SGHRS and CDR2 YFSETQ. The CDR3 sequence is 14 residues long. Trimming removed 2 bases from V and 2 bases from J, with 10 bases in between. In DNA, the CDR3 is TGCGCCAGCAGCTTTCCGGGCGCACAAGAGACCCAGTACTTC. Protein: CASSFPGAQETQYF.

The rearrangement joins TRBV18 to TRBJ1-3; a weak D match, TRBD1 (5 bases). The length of the CDR3 is 15 residues. Germline V CDR1 and CDR2: KGHSH, LQKENI. V was trimmed by 2 bases and J by 2 bases, leaving 10 bases between them. The CDR3 protein is CASSPSAGPGNTIYF. The CDR3 nucleotides read TGTGCCAGCTCACCATCCGCGGGGCCTGGAAACACCATATATTTT.